This T cell receptor (beta chain) was identified in a study of T-cell memory formation after mild COVID-19. Study in general: Largely, the TCR clusters proved donor specific.

Of note for this clonotype: Its antigen remains unknown.

General observations from the study: Unconfirmed was the SARS-CoV-2 specificity of second-wave clones that peaked on day 37. Later expanders leaned toward CD4+, whereas clones contracting from day 15 to 85 were balanced CD4/CD8.

Using constant-segment primers, 5'RACE produced TCR alpha and TCR beta cDNA libraries carrying sample barcodes and UMIs. TCRdb re-called the 5' RACE reads with MiXCR, one entry per CDR3 protein. The data contain 300,000 or so distinct CDR3 sequences, 15% to 20% of them singletons. CDR1 and CDR2 (germline): MNHEY, SVGEGT. Trimming pared 7 bases from V and 4 bases from J, leaving 10 bases between. This CDR3 has 12 amino acids. The receptor comes from a young man who had mild COVID-19 (a few samples of this study predate the infection). Cell type and time point are not known. What was sequenced was PBMCs or a T cell subset sorted from them (not recorded which). V and J are TRBV6-2 or TRBV6-3 and TRBJ1-1; D not certain. The CDR3: CASTLMGTEAFF. The DNA of the CDR3 is TGTGCCAGCACCCTAATGGGCACTGAAGCTTTCTTT.